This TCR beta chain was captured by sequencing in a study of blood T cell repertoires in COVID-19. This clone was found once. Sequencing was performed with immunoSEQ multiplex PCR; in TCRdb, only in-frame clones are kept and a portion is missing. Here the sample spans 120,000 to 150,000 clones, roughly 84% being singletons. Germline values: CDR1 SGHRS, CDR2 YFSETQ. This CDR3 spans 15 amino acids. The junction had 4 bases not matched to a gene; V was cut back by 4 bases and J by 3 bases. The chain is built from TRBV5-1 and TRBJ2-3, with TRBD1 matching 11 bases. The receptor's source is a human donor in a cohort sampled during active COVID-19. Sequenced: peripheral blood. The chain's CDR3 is CASSPGDRGTDTQYF. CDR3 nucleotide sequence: TGCGCCAGCAGCCCAGGGGACAGGGGGACAGATACGCAGTATTTT.